This TCR beta chain came from a study of identical twins. Study-wide results and limits: Twins showed weaker excess sharing in their beta out-of-frame sequences. Alpha sequences that were out-of-frame and twin-shared showed an excess of low generation probability. Models came in too low on out-of-frame TCR alpha sharing in monozygotic twins.

CDR1 and CDR2 (germline): LGHDT, YNNKEL (reference sequence). With 7 bases clipped from V and 1 base from J, the junction kept 9 bases outside the gene matches. CDR3 length equals 15 residues. TCRdb passed the 5' RACE reads through MiXCR, listing each CDR3 protein once. The sample carries 250,000 to 350,000 distinct CDR3 sequences, 8% to 9.5% recorded once. This clonotype turned up a few times. The antigen remains undetermined. The same sample was also studied in work on yellow fever vaccine responses in identical twins.

The sequencing input was CD8+ T cells sorted from blood. The rearrangement links TRBV3-1 to TRBJ1-1, with 7 bases lining up with TRBD1. This receptor was identified in a woman between 18 and 30 years old in good health. CDR3 DNA sequence: TGTGCCAGCAACAACCTCCGGACAGGGAACACTGAAGCTTTCTTT. It yields the protein CASNNLRTGNTEAFF.